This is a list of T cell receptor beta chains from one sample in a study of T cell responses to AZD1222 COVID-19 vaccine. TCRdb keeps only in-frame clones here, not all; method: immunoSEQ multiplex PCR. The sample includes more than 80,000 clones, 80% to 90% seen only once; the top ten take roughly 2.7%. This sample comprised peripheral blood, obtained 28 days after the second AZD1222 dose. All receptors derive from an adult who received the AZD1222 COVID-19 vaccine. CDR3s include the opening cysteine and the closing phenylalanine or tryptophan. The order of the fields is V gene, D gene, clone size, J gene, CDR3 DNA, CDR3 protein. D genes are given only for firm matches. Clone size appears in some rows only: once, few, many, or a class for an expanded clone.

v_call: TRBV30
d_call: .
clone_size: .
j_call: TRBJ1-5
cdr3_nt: TGTGCCTGGAGTGAATCCTTGGAGGGGGTGGTCAATCAGCCCCAGCATTTT
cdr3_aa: CAWSESLEGVVNQPQHF

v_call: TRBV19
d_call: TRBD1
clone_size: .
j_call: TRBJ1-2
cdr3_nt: TGTGCCAGTAGTCGGGCAGGGGGCAGCTATGGCTACACCTTC
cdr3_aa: CASSRAGGSYGYTF

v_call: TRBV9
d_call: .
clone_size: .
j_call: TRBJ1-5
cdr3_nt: TGTGCCAGCAGCGTAGCTTCCAGATATAGCAATCAGCCCCAGCATTTT
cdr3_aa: CASSVASRYSNQPQHF

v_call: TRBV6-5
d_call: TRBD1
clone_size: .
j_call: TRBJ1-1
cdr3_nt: TGTGCCAGCAGTTACAGGGGGACAGGAACCACTGAAGCTTTCTTT
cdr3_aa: CASSYRGTGTTEAFF

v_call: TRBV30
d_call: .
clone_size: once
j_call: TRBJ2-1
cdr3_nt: TGTGCCTGGGATGGATTGGGGAATGAGCAGTTCTTC
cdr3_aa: CAWDGLGNEQFF

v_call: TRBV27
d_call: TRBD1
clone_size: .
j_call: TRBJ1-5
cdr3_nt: TGTGCCAGCAGACGGACAGGGGCCCCAAATGGACCCCAGCATTTT
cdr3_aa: CASRRTGAPNGPQHF

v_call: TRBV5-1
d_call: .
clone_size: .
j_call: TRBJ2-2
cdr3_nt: TGCGCCAGCAGCACCGGTGGAGGGACCGGGGAGCTGTTTTTT
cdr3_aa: CASSTGGGTGELFF

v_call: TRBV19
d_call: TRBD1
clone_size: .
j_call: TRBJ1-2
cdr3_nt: TGTGCCAGTATTCCGGGACAGGGCTTCTATGGCTACACCTTC
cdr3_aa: CASIPGQGFYGYTF

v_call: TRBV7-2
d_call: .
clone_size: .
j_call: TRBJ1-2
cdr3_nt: TGTGCCAGCAGCTTACTGGGGGTAACCTATGGCTACACCTTC
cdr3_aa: CASSLLGVTYGYTF

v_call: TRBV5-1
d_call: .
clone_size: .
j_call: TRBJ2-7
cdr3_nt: TGCGCCAGCAGCTTGGCCGGGAAGCGCACCTACGAGCAGTACTTC
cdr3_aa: CASSLAGKRTYEQYF

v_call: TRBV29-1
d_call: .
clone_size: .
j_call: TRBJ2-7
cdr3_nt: TGCAGCGTTGAGGTGGCAGGGTCCTACGAGCAGTACTTC
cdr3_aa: CSVEVAGSYEQYF

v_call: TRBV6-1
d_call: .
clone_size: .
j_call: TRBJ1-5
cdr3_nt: TGTGCCAGCAGTGAAGGCCAGGGGACTCAGCCCCAGCATTTT
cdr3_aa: CASSEGQGTQPQHF

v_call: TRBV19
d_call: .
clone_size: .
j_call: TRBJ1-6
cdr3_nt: TGTGCCAGTAGTATCAAACAGGGATCTTCACCCCTCCACTTT
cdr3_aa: CASSIKQGSSPLHF

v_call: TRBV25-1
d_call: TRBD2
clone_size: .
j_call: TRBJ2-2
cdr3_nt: TGTGCCAGCAGGGCCGGGAGCGGGGAACTCGGGGAGCTGTTTTTT
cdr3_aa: CASRAGSGELGELFF

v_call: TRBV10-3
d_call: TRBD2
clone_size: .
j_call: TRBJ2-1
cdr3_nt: TGTGCCATCAGTGATGGACTAGCGGGGGCCAACAATGAGCAGTTCTTC
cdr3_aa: CAISDGLAGANNEQFF

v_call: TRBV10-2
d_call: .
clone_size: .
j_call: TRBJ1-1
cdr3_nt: TGCGCCAGCAGTGAGCAGGGCGCGAACTCTGAAGCTTTCTTT
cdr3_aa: CASSEQGANSEAFF

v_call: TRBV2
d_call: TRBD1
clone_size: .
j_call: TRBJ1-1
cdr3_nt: TGTGCCAGCTTAACAGGGGGTGAAGTAGCTTTCTTT
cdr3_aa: CASLTGGEVAFF

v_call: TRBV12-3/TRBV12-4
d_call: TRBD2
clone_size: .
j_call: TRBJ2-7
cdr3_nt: TGTGCCAGCCGGGGGGGCGGACCCTACGAGCAGTACTTC
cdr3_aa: CASRGGGPYEQYF

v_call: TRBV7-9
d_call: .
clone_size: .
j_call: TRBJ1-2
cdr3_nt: TGTGCCAGCAGCGCGCATCCAGGGGCGGCTTTTGGTGGCTACACCTTC
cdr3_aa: CASSAHPGAAFGGYTF

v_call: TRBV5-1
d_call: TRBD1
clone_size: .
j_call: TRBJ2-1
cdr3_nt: TGCGCCAGCAGTCAGGGACAGGGGAATGAGCAGTTCTTC
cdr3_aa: CASSQGQGNEQFF

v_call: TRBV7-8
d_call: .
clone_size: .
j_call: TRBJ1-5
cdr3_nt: TGTGCCAGCAGCTTAGAAGGGGGTATTCAGCCCCAGCATTTT
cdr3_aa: CASSLEGGIQPQHF

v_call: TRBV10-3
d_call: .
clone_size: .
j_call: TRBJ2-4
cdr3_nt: TGTGCCTCCAGCCCCACGGAGAACATTCAGTACTTC
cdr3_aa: CASSPTENIQYF

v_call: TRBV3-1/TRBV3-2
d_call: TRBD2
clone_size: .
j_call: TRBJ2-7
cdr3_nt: TGTGCCAGCAGCCCCAAGGGAGGGGCCTACGAGCAGTACTTC
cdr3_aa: CASSPKGGAYEQYF

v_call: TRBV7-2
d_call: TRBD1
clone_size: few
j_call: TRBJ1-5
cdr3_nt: TGTGCCAGCAGCCTGAAACAGGGGGGCAATCAGCCCCAGCATTTT
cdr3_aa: CASSLKQGGNQPQHF

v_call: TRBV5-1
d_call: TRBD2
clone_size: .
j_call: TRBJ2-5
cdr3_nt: TGCGCCAGCAGCTTCATTAGCGGGACTGAGACCCAGTACTTC
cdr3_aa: CASSFISGTETQYF

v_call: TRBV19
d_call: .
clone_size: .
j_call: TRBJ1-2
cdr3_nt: TGTGCCAGTAGCCAACGGGACAACATTCTGGGCTACACCTTC
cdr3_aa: CASSQRDNILGYTF

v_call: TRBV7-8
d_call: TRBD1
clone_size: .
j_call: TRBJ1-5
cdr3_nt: TGTGCCAGCAGCTTAGGGGTCACCGGGACAGCATACAATCAGCCCCAGCATTTT
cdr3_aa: CASSLGVTGTAYNQPQHF

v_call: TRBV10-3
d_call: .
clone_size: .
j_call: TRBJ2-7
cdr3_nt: TGTGCCATCATGACGTCTTGGGGCGAGCAGTACTTC
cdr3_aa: CAIMTSWGEQYF

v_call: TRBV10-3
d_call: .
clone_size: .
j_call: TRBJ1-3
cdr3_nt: TGTGCCATCAGTGAGTACCAGGGACTCTCTGGAAACACCATATATTTT
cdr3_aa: CAISEYQGLSGNTIYF

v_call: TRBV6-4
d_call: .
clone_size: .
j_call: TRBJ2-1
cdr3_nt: TGTGCCAGCAGTGCGGGAGTCCACAATGAGCAGTTCTTC
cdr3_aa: CASSAGVHNEQFF

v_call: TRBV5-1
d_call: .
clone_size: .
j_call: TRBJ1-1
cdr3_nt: TGCGCCAGCAGGAAACTCCAGGGGAACACTGAAGCTTTCTTT
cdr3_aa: CASRKLQGNTEAFF

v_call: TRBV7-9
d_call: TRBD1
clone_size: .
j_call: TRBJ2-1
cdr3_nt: TGTGCCAGCAGCCCGGGACAGGCGATCTACAATGAGCAGTTCTTC
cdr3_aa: CASSPGQAIYNEQFF

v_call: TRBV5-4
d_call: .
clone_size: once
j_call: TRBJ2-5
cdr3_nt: TGTGCCAGCAGCTTGGGTCCCCTTGGGGAGACCCAGTACTTC
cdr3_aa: CASSLGPLGETQYF

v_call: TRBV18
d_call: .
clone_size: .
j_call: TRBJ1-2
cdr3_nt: TGTGCCAGCTCACCATCGACGGAGGCTAACTATGGCTACACCTTC
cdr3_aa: CASSPSTEANYGYTF

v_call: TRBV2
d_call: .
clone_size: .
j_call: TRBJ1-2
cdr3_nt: TGTGCCAGCTTTAGATGGGGTCGGATTTATGGCTACACCTTC
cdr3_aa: CASFRWGRIYGYTF

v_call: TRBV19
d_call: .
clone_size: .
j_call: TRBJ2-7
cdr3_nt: TGTGCCAGTAACCAACCAGGGAGCCCCTACGAGCAGTACTTC
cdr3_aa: CASNQPGSPYEQYF

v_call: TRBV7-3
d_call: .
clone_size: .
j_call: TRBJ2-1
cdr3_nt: TGTGCCAGCAGCTCCGGTTCGGGAGATTACAATGAGCAGTTCTTC
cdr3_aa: CASSSGSGDYNEQFF

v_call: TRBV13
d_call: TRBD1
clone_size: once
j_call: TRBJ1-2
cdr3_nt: TGTGCCAGCAGCGCTCGACAGGGAGAGGATGGCTACACCTTC
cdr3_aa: CASSARQGEDGYTF

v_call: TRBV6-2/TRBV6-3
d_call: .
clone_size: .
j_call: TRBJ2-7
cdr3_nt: TGTGCCAGCAGTAGGTCAGGGCTCCAGCACGAGCAGTACTTC
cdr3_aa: CASSRSGLQHEQYF

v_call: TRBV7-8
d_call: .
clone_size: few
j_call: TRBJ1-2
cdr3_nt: TGTGCCAGCAGCTTAGGGGGGCAGGGCTATGGCTACACCTTC
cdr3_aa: CASSLGGQGYGYTF

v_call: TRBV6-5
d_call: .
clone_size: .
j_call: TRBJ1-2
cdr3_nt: TGTGCCAGCAGTTACGATCTCAGAACTAACTATGGCTACACCTTC
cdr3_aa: CASSYDLRTNYGYTF

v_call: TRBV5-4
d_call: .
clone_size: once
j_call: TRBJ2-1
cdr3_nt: TGTGCCAGCGGAGGGGGTACAGGGAGCTCCTACAATGAGCAGTTCTTC
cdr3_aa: CASGGGTGSSYNEQFF

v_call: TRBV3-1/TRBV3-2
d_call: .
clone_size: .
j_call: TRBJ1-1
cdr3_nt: TGTGCCAGCAGCCGAAGCGGGCAGATGAACACTGAAGCTTTCTTT
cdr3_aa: CASSRSGQMNTEAFF

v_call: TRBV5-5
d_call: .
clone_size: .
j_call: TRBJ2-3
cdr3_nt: TGTGCCAGCAGCTGGTTTAGGGGGGAAACGGCAGATACGCAGTATTTT
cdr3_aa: CASSWFRGETADTQYF

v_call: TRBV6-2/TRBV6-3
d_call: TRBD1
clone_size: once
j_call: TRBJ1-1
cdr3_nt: TGTGCCAGCAGTTCCCCCCAGGGGGCAGCTTTCTTT
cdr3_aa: CASSSPQGAAFF

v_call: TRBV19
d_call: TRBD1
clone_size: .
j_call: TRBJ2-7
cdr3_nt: TGTGCCAGTAGTAAGCTATCCGGGACAGGGAACCACGAGCAGTACTTC
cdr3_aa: CASSKLSGTGNHEQYF

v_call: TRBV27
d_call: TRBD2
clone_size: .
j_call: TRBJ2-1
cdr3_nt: TGTGCCAGCAGTCTCCTAGCGGGACTTTACAATGAGCAGTTCTTC
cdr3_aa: CASSLLAGLYNEQFF

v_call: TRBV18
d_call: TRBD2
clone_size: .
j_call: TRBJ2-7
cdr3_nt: TGTGCCAGCTCCCTAGCGGAGAACTACGAGCAGTACTTC
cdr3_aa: CASSLAENYEQYF

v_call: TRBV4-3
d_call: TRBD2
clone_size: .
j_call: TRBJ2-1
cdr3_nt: TGCGCCAGCAGCCTCGAGCGGGGTCTTGGGCAGTTCTTC
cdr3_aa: CASSLERGLGQFF

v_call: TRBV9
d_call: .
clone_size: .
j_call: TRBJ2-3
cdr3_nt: TGTGCCAGCAGCATCGGGGGTAGCACAGATACGCAGTATTTT
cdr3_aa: CASSIGGSTDTQYF

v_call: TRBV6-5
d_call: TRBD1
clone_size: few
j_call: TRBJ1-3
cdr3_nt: TGTGCCAGCAGTTATAACCGGGACAGTTCTGGAAACACCATATATTTT
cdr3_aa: CASSYNRDSSGNTIYF

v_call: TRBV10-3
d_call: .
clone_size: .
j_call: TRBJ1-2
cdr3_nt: TGTGCCATCAGTGACCAACTCGGGTCAGGGGTTAACTATGGCTACACCTTC
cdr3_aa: CAISDQLGSGVNYGYTF

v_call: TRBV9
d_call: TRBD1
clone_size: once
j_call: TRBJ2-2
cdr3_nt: TGTGCCAGCAGCAGCGTTATTATCATGGCAGGGGGCGAGAACACCGGGGAGCTGTTTTTT
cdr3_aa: CASSSVIIMAGGENTGELFF